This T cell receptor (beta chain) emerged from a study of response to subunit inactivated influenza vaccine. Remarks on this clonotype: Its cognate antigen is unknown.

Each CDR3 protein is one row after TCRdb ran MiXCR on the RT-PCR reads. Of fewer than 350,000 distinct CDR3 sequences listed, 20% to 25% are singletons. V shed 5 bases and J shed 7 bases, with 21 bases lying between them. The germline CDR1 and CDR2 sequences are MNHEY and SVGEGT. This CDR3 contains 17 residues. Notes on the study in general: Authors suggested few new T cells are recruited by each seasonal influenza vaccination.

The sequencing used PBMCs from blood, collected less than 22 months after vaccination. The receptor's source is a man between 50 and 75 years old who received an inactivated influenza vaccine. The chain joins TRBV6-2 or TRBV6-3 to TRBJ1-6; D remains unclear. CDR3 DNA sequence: TGTGCCAGCAGTATGATACCGGCCGGGGATTGGAATTCACCCCTCCACTTT. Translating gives CASSMIPAGDWNSPLHF.